This T cell receptor beta chain came from a study of T cell changes during pregnancy in multiple sclerosis. Using immunoSEQ multiplex PCR, the repertoire was profiled, and TCRdb retains in-frame clones only, with some absent. The sample lists tens of thousands of clones; about nine tenths were seen once. Germline values: CDR1 MNHNS, CDR2 SASEGT. V gave up 4 bases and J gave up 0 bases, with 14 bases separating them. The CDR3 is made up of 16 amino acids. This TCR derives from a female donor with multiple sclerosis, enrolled in a pregnancy study. Sequencing used CD8+ T cells from peripheral blood mononuclear cells, obtained after pregnancy. The chain recombines TRBV6-1 with TRBJ2-3; D is possibly TRBD1 (6 bases). The CDR3 bases are TGTGCCAGCAGTGTCCGGGACACTTGGAGCACAGATACGCAGTATTTT. Its protein product is CASSVRDTWSTDTQYF.